This T cell receptor beta chain is from a study of esophageal squamous cell carcinoma under preoperative chemotherapy. General observations from the study: Post-treatment tumor-infiltrating lymphocytes appeared partly derived from peripheral T cells migrating into the tumor.

A single record per CDR3 protein comes from TCRdb applying MiXCR to the PCR reads. The profile shows about 16,000 distinct CDR3 sequences, 48% of them singletons. Time point meaning: before preoperative PTX-NDP chemotherapy. V was cut by 6 bases and J by 9 bases, with 20 bases left in between. The CDR3 contains 14 residues. A remark on this clonotype: The antigen is not known.

The specimen was taken from a patient given preoperative chemotherapy. This TCR was sampled from a human donor with esophageal squamous cell carcinoma. The donor label of this sample is uncertain. This chain uses TRBV12-3 or TRBV12-4 with TRBJ2-5; D is possibly TRBD2 (5 bases). The CDR3 loop is CASRREIPRDSQYF. As DNA, the CDR3 is TGTGCCAGCAGAAGGGAGATTCCAAGAGATTCCCAGTACTTC.